This T cell receptor (beta chain) was observed in a study of CD8 T cells in Susac syndrome (dated by TCRdb to between 2017 and 2020). Describing the broader study: Of the Susac syndrome patients who were sequenced, 5 or 6 had clinically active disease and 8 or 9 were in clinical remission. At the time of blood withdrawal, Susac syndrome patients were either therapy-naive, taking corticosteroids (with some also receiving IVIg), or on IVIg alone. Repertoire sequencing was used to test whether CD8+ T cell activation and differentiation in Susac syndrome was antigen driven.

RNA was extracted using the RNeasy kit, and roughly 0.5 to 1 ug of the RNA was reverse transcribed with random hexamers. The immunoSEQ multiplex PCR assay, covering 54 Vbeta and 13 Jbeta segments, was used to amplify TCR beta CDR3 regions. Bias from PCR amplification was corrected by using a synthetic template baseline for primer optimization and for computational correction. Per the source publication's procedure: Reads were annotated to V, D and J genes according to IMGT and were analyzed with immunoSEQ Analyzer, with only productive sequences retained. To calculate clonality, Shannon entropy was normalized by log2 of the number of productive unique sequences and then subtracted from one. For each patient and control, public and private clones were evaluated within the 100 most prevalent clones. Susac-specific clones were defined as absent from healthy and MS cohorts, around 980 published viral clones and other ImmuneACCESS disease sequences. TCRdb applied fastp at Q25 and MiXCR to the public reads, then kept only in-frame beta chains. Each record represents a unique CDR3 protein, reported with the most common genes and DNA among its rows. What appears here as the V and J calls and clone size reflects TCRdb's work, not the paper's. This sample holds about 240,000 distinct CDR3 sequences; almost 97% were observed only once. The top ten clones comprise around 0.093% of the sample.

High-throughput TCR beta sequencing profiled peripheral blood CD8+ and CD4+ T cells from healthy donors, Susac syndrome patients and multiple sclerosis patients. Susac syndrome patients met recently defined diagnostic criteria for definite or probable disease. CD8+ TEMRA cells were enriched by FACS, while bulk CD8+ and CD4+ T cells were purified by magnetic negative isolation. Blood was drawn into EDTA tubes, processed within 24 hours, and PBMCs were isolated by density gradient centrifugation. PBMCs intended for TCR sequencing were cryopreserved in liquid nitrogen and thawed later in a water bath at 37 degrees C. The sorted or isolated CD4+, CD8+ and CD8+ TEMRA cells reached a purity of at least 90%. Including cysteine and phenylalanine, the CDR3 has 16 amino acids. The DNA shown is the 48-base CDR3, in frame from base 1. Per the germline V gene, MGHRA is the CDR1 and YSYEKL is the CDR2. The V and J ends are trimmed by 4 bases and 2 bases, leaving 14 bases between them.

To note about this clonotype: This receptor's antigen is unknown. No per-base quality is available; no much larger clone lies one base away.

Study-level results and caveats: In the CD4+ T cell repertoire of Susac syndrome patients, clonal expansion was not detected. The number of individuals in the TCR sequencing and HLA analysis was recognized as being relatively small.

This clonotype was obtained from a human donor with Susac syndrome. The chain links TRBV4-1 with TRBJ2-2; tentative D gene TRBD1, with 6 bases matching. Sequences were obtained from CD4+ T cells from PBMCs. The CDR3 here reads CASSRTGWGNTGELFF. In nucleotide form, the sequence is TGCGCCAGCAGCCGAACAGGGTGGGGAAACACCGGGGAGCTGTTTTTT.